A single sample gave rise to the 4 T cell receptor beta chains below, sequenced in a study of blood T cell repertoires in COVID-19. Data came from immunoSEQ multiplex PCR; TCRdb stores just in-frame clones and leaves some out. The sample has about 340,000 clones; roughly 90% are singletons. Input material: PBMCs or T cells enriched from blood (not recorded which). These receptors were obtained from a woman younger than 45 who had recovered from COVID-19.

This chain joins TRBV27 and TRBJ2-3; tentatively, D is TRBD1 (6 bases). The CDR3 has 14 amino acids. CDR1 and CDR2 (germline): MNHEY, SMNVEV (reference sequence). V shed 3 bases and J shed 4 bases, with 11 bases lying between them. The CDR3 loop is CASSLSTGSDTQYF. Here the CDR3 DNA reads TGTGCCAGCAGTTTGTCTACAGGGTCAGATACGCAGTATTTT.

The rearrangement joins TRBV28 to TRBJ1-1; 8 bases align to TRBD1. Unmatched junction bases numbered 4, after V lost 3 bases and J lost 4 bases. The germline CDR1 and CDR2 sequences are MDHEN and SYDVKM. CDR3 size: 14 residues. CDR3 sequence: CASSFQGAGTEAFF. CDR3 coding DNA: TGTGCCAGCAGTTTCCAGGGGGCAGGCACTGAAGCTTTCTTT.

The chain joins TRBV14 to TRBJ1-5; D ambiguous. Trimming left V 2 bases short and J 7 bases short, with 9 bases between. Per germline, CDR1 SGHDN and CDR2 FVKESK. CDR3 length: 13 amino acids. CDR3 residues: CASSQKRRQPQHF. The CDR3 DNA reads as TGTGCCAGCAGCCAAAAGAGGCGGCAGCCCCAGCATTTT.

This chain uses TRBV2 with TRBJ1-1, with D perhaps TRBD1 (6 bases). Germline lookup yields CDR1 SNHLY and CDR2 FYNNEI. V was cut by 6 bases and J by 3 bases, with 14 bases left in between. This CDR3 has 14 amino acids. The CDR3 region is CASRLQGGYTEAFF. For the CDR3, the DNA is TGTGCCAGCAGGCTACAGGGTGGGTACACTGAAGCTTTCTTT. The variable domain in full, completed from reference TRBV2 and TRBJ1-1, reads EPEVTQTPSHQVTQMGQEVILRCVPISNHLYFYWYRQILGQKVEFLVSFYNNEISEKSEIFDDQFSVERPDGSNFTLKIRSTKLEDSAMYFCASRLQGGYTEAFFGQGTRLTVV.